The 23 T cell receptor beta chains listed next were all sequenced from one sample in a study of cytotoxic CD8 clonotypes in ibrutinib-treated CLL. Data came from immunoSEQ multiplex PCR; TCRdb stores just in-frame clones and leaves some out. The data hold about 160,000 clones, with over 65% observed a single time. The specimen comprised PBMCs, sampled after 12 months of ibrutinib treatment. These receptors were taken from a human donor with chronic lymphocytic leukemia.

This chain joins TRBV4-3 and TRBJ2-5, with a weak D call TRBD2 (5 bases). The CDR3 is 13 residues long. Germline V lookup: CDR1 LGHNA, CDR2 YSLEER. Trimming left V 4 bases short and J 4 bases short, with 10 bases between. The CDR3 region has the DNA TGCGCCAGCAGCCCCCGGGATCGAGAGACCCAGTACTTC. Amino acids: CASSPRDRETQYF.

The chain is built from TRBV4-3 and TRBJ2-3; 7 bases line up with TRBD1. The V gene end was trimmed by 0 bases and the J gene end by 6 bases; junction bases not matched to a gene: 15. This CDR3 spans 18 amino acids. Per the germline V gene, CDR1 is LGHNA and CDR2 is YSLEER. CDR3 nucleotides: TGCGCCAGCAGCCAAGAACCTTTTTACAGGGGACACGAGGATACGCAGTATTTT. As protein: CASSQEPFYRGHEDTQYF.

V and J are TRBV6-1 and TRBJ2-1, with 7 nucleotides matching TRBD1. Unmatched junction bases numbered 7, after V lost 8 bases and J lost 6 bases. Germline assignment: CDR1 MNHNS and CDR2 SASEGT. The CDR3 extends over 13 amino acids. The CDR3 sequence: CASEGQLSNEQFF. In DNA form, the CDR3 reads TGTGCCAGCGAGGGACAGCTAAGCAATGAGCAGTTCTTC.

The chain is built from TRBV28 and TRBJ1-5, with 8 bases fitting TRBD1. CDR1 MDHEN and CDR2 SYDVKM come from the germline V gene. This CDR3 has 15 amino acids. V trimming: 3 bases; J trimming: 7 bases; junction bases outside the gene matches: 8. The CDR3 region is CASSFSGGARQPQHF. CDR3 nucleotides: TGTGCCAGCAGTTTCTCAGGGGGCGCAAGACAGCCCCAGCATTTT.

A single count supports this clone. This chain links TRBV7-9 with TRBJ1-2; D not certain. Germline V gives CDR1 SEHNR, CDR2 FQNEAQ (reference sequence). The CDR3 covers 13 residues. The V end was cut by 1 base, the J end by 2 bases, with 5 bases between. The CDR3 spells CASSLGGNYGYTF. The CDR3, as DNA: TGTGCCAGCAGCTTAGGAGGAAACTATGGCTACACCTTC.

The chain recombines TRBV4-3 with TRBJ1-3; a possible D gene is TRBD1 (6 bases). From germline, CDR1 is LGHNA and CDR2 YSLEER. V was trimmed by 3 bases and J by 2 bases, leaving 14 bases between them. The CDR3 extends over 16 amino acids. CDR3 protein: CASSQSHRVAGNTIYF. Here the CDR3 DNA reads TGCGCCAGCAGCCAGAGTCACAGGGTAGCTGGAAACACCATATATTTT.

The chain carries TRBV9 and TRBJ2-4, with 7 positions matching TRBD2. Germline CDR1 and CDR2: SGDLS and YYNGEE. Trimming cost V 3 bases and J 8 bases; bases outside gene matches: 11. The CDR3 is made up of 15 amino acids. The CDR3 DNA reads as TGTGCCAGCAGCGGCCGGGACTACCGGAGGGACATTCAGTACTTC. It is translated as CASSGRDYRRDIQYF.

This clone was recorded a few times. V gene TRBV9 combines with J gene TRBJ2-1, with D perhaps TRBD2 (5 bases). This CDR3 has 16 amino acids. CDR1 and CDR2 from the germline V gene are SGDLS and YYNGEE. Trimming took 3 bases from V and 0 from J, leaving 13 bases between them. CDR3 bases: TGTGCCAGCAGCGCTTCGAGGGCCAGCTCCTACAATGAGCAGTTCTTC. Translation: CASSASRASSYNEQFF.

The V gene is TRBV13, the J gene TRBJ1-2, with 8 bases that match TRBD1. The V segment lost 5 bases and the J segment 4 bases; nucleotides outside the gene matches: 15. The CDR3 consists of 17 residues. Germline CDR1 PRHDT, CDR2 FYEKMQ (reference sequence). DNA of the CDR3: TGTGCCAGCAGCCTCTACTCCCAGGGGGCAGGGGGCTATGGCTACACCTTC. Amino acids: CASSLYSQGAGGYGYTF.

V usage is TRBV4-1 and J usage is TRBJ2-7; maybe TRBD1 (6 bases). Trimming removed 1 base from V and 3 bases from J, with 13 bases in between. This CDR3 spans 15 amino acids. The germline CDR1 and CDR2 sequences are MGHRA and YSYEKL. The CDR3 nucleotides read TGCGCCAGCAGCCAAGGCCCTCGAGGGGGCTACGAGCAGTACTTC. Amino acid sequence: CASSQGPRGGYEQYF.

With regard to this clone: One junction end disagrees with the germline gene, perhaps due to a read error. The chain carries TRBV2 and TRBJ2-5; D might be TRBD1 (5 bases). The germline gives CDR1 SNHLY, CDR2 FYNNEI. This CDR3 has 13 residues. The CDR3 coding sequence is TGTGCCAGCAGAGAAGACAGTCAAGAGACCCAGTACTTC. It specifies CASREDSQETQYF.

This clone appeared a few times. The chain couples TRBV28 to TRBJ1-1; D perhaps matches TRBD1 (6 bases). The germline V gene has CDR1 MDHEN and CDR2 SYDVKM. Trimming took 8 bases from V and 8 from J, leaving 15 bases between them. This CDR3 has 12 residues. The CDR3 loop reads CASGTQGSEAFF. DNA of the CDR3: TGTGCCAGCGGAACACAGGGTTCCGAAGCTTTCTTT.

The chain recombines TRBV7-2 with TRBJ1-5, with a tentative D call TRBD1 (5 bases). Trimming removed 1 base at V and 3 bases at J, with 22 bases between. Germline-derived CDR1 and CDR2 are SGHTA and FQGNSA. The CDR3 covers 19 residues. CDR3: CASSLDPRVRGSDNQPQHF. Written as DNA, the CDR3 is TGTGCCAGCAGCTTAGATCCGAGGGTAAGGGGTTCGGACAATCAGCCCCAGCATTTT.

The CDR3, as DNA: TGTGCCAGCAGTTTTTCGGACAGTAACTATGGCTACACCTTC. Residues: CASSFSDSNYGYTF. The chain is built from TRBV27 and TRBJ1-2; tentatively, D is TRBD1 (6 bases). The CDR3 totals 14 residues. Germline lookup yields CDR1 MNHEY and CDR2 SMNVEV (reference sequence). V lost 3 bases and J lost 1, with 9 bases in between.

The CDR3 sequence: CASSVDLRNTEAFF. The DNA of the CDR3 is TGTGCCAGCAGCGTAGATCTCAGGAACACTGAAGCTTTCTTT. This sequence joins TRBV9 and TRBJ1-1; no definite D call. V lost 0 bases, J lost 1 base, and 7 bases lay in between. The CDR3 covers 14 residues. In germline, CDR1 is SGDLS, CDR2 YYNGEE. Together with reference TRBV9 and TRBJ1-1, the CDR3 gives the full variable domain: DSGVTQTPKHLITATGQRVTLRCSPRSGDLSVYWYQQSLDQGLQFLIQYYNGEERAKGNILERFSAQQFPDLHSELNLSSLELGDSALYFCASSVDLRNTEAFFGQGTRLTVV.

The chain uses TRBV14 and TRBJ2-3; no definite D call. Germline CDR1 and CDR2: SGHDN and FVKESK. The CDR3 extends over 16 amino acids. V was shortened by 1 base and J by 5 bases, with 16 bases between the two germline ends. CDR3 bases: TGTGCCAGCAGCCAAGGGGCCCCTTTCAGCGTAGATACGCAGTATTTT. Protein: CASSQGAPFSVDTQYF.

The genes are TRBV2 and TRBJ2-1; D possibly corresponds to TRBD1 (5 bases). The V end lost 4 bases, the J end lost 8 bases, and 9 bases lay between the germline ends. The CDR3 runs 12 residues. Germline CDR1 and CDR2: SNHLY and FYNNEI. The DNA of the CDR3 is TGTGCCAGCAGTGCCTGGGGCTATGAGCAGTTCTTC. Protein product: CASSAWGYEQFF.

The V gene is TRBV28, the J gene TRBJ1-2; D is perhaps TRBD1 (5 bases). CDR1 is MDHEN and CDR2 is SYDVKM in the germline V gene. V dropped 6 bases and J dropped 2 bases, with 16 bases sitting between them. The CDR3 is 15 residues long. The CDR3 DNA follows: TGTGCCAGCAGACGCCCGGGACCGCTCAACTATGGCTACACCTTC. It yields the protein CASRRPGPLNYGYTF.

About this clone: Other DNA sequences in the same sample also yield this CDR3. The gene calls are TRBV6-5 and TRBJ1-1; D is undetermined. This CDR3 contains 14 residues. Per the germline V gene, CDR1 is MNHEY and CDR2 is SVGAGI. Between the trimmed V and J ends, which lost 2 bases and 0 bases, there was a span of 7 bases. The CDR3 DNA reads TGTGCCAGCAGTTACGGCGGGCTGAACACTGAAGCTTTCTTT. Translating it yields CASSYGGLNTEAFF.

This chain connects TRBV4-3 to TRBJ1-2, with 7 bases fitting TRBD1. The V segment lost 1 base and the J segment 0 bases; nucleotides outside the gene matches: 17. In germline, CDR1 is LGHNA, CDR2 YSLEER. This CDR3 is built from 20 residues. The CDR3 bases are TGCGCCAGCAGCCAAGGCCCCAGTTTCCGGGACAGCCGAGCTAACTATGGCTACACCTTC. Protein: CASSQGPSFRDSRANYGYTF.

This sequence joins TRBV5-1 and TRBJ1-6; D perhaps matches TRBD1 (6 bases). The germline V gene encodes CDR1 SGHRS and CDR2 YFSETQ. Trimming took off 2 bases at V and 7 bases at J, with 16 bases between the two ends. The CDR3 length is 16 residues. This CDR3 is CASSLGEGTRNSPLHF. The CDR3, as DNA: TGCGCCAGCAGCTTAGGGGAGGGGACACGGAATTCACCCCTCCACTTT. Variable domain in full (rest from reference TRBV5-1 and TRBJ1-6): KAGVTQTPRYLIKTRGQQVTLSCSPISGHRSVSWYQQTPGQGLQFLFEYFSETQRNKGNFPGRFSGRQFSNSRSEMNVSTLELGDSALYLCASSLGEGTRNSPLHFGNGTRLTVT.

The CDR3 loop is CASSLGRTSYNEQFF. The DNA of the CDR3 is TGTGCCAGCAGTCTAGGGCGGACTAGCTACAATGAGCAGTTCTTC. The V and J genes are TRBV6-5 and TRBJ2-1; 7 positions match TRBD2. The V gene end was trimmed by 5 bases and the J gene end by 3 bases; junction bases not matched to a gene: 7. The CDR3 is 15 amino acids. Germline values: CDR1 MNHEY, CDR2 SVGAGI.

The rearrangement links TRBV7-3 to TRBJ2-3; either TRBD1 or TRBD2 may fit D (6 bases each). Germline assignment: CDR1 SGHTA and CDR2 FQGTGA. The CDR3 runs 17 residues. With 2 bases removed from V and 1 base from J, the gap between germline ends came to 16 bases. The CDR3 spells CASSLVPGGIGTDTQYF. CDR3 DNA sequence: TGTGCCAGCAGCTTAGTTCCCGGGGGCATAGGCACAGATACGCAGTATTTT.